This T cell receptor (beta chain) was sequenced during a study of cytomegalovirus exposure and HLA in healthy donors. Study-wide results and limits: Common viral pathogens (according to a later analysis) appeared linked to several of the most significant clusters. Rare TCR sequences predominated, though certain public TCRs were found in many donors.

A multiplex PCR was run with 60 Vbeta primers and 13 Jbeta primers. The table came from immunoSEQ multiplex PCR; TCRdb's copy has only in-frame clones and leaves some out. The sample shows approximately 120,000 clones, about 70% of them seen only once. The table lists this clone with a few counts. Antigen specificity is unknown. CDR1 MGHRA and CDR2 YSYEKL come from the germline V gene. The CDR3 runs to 15 residues. The J segment lost 4 bases and the V segment lost 4 bases, leaving 5 bases of the junction unmatched. Sequenced material: PBMCs. The chain uses TRBV4-1 and TRBJ2-7; 12 bases map to TRBD1. The sequence was collected from a woman in her thirties or forties in good health and CMV-seropositive. CDR3 amino acids: CASSPGQGADYEQYF. Here the CDR3 DNA reads TGCGCCAGCAGCCCGGGACAGGGGGCCGATTACGAGCAGTACTTC.